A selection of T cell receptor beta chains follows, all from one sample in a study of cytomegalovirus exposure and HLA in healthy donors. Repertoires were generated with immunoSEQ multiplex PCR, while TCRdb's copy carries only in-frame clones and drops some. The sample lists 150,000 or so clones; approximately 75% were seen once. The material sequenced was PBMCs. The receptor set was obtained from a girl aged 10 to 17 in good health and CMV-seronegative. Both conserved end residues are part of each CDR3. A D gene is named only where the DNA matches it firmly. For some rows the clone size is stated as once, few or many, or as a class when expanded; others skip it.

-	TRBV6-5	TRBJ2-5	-	CASSSTKQGQETQYF	TGTGCCAGCAGTTCGACTAAACAGGGCCAAGAGACCCAGTACTTC
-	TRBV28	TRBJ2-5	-	CASSFPPEETQYF	TGTGCCAGCAGTTTTCCCCCCGAAGAGACCCAGTACTTC
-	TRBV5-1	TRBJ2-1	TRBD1	CASSSTDREQFF	TGCGCCAGCAGCTCGACGGACAGGGAGCAGTTCTTC
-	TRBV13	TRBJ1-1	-	CASSLIAGLDTEAFF	TGTGCCAGCAGCTTAATTGCAGGGTTGGACACTGAAGCTTTCTTT
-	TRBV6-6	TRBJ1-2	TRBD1	CASSPHSRGQYGYTF	TGTGCCAGCAGCCCACATTCCAGGGGGCAATATGGCTACACCTTC
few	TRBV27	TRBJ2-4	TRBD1	CASSLIRDSQAKNIQYF	TGTGCCAGCAGCCTAATCCGGGACAGCCAAGCCAAAAACATTCAGTACTTC
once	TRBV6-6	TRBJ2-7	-	CASSLAGYEQYF	TGTGCCAGCAGTCTCGCAGGGTACGAGCAGTACTTC
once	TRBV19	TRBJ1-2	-	CASSIQAAKGGGYTF	TGTGCCAGTAGTATTCAAGCAGCCAAAGGGGGAGGCTACACCTTC
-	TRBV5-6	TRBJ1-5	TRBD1	CASSLAGGTGGSSNQPQHF	TGTGCCAGCAGCTTGGCCGGGGGGACAGGGGGTTCTAGCAATCAGCCCCAGCATTTT
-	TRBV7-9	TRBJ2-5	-	CASSLEQGGEQYF	TGTGCCAGCAGCTTAGAGCAGGGGGGAGAGCAGTACTTC
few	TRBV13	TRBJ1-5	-	CASSFGQNQPQHF	TGTGCCAGCAGCTTCGGACAGAATCAGCCCCAGCATTTT
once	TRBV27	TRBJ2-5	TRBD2	CASSFILPGRGSGGFQETQYF	TGTGCCAGCAGTTTCATCCTCCCAGGTAGGGGTAGCGGGGGATTCCAGGAGACCCAGTACTTC
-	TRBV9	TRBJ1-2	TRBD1	CASSDRGTGGDYGYTF	TGTGCCAGCAGCGACAGAGGTACAGGGGGCGACTATGGCTACACCTTC
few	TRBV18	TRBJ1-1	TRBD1	CASSPRTGVNTEAFF	TGTGCCAGCTCACCCCGGACAGGGGTGAACACTGAAGCTTTCTTT
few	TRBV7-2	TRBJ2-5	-	CASSPLLSQETQYF	TGTGCCAGCAGCCCATTACTGAGTCAAGAGACCCAGTACTTC
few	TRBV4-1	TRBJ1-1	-	CASRGALRGTEAFF	TGCGCCAGCAGGGGGGCCCTTAGGGGCACTGAAGCTTTCTTT
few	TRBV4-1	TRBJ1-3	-	CASSQDVGDTGNTIYF	TGCGCCAGCAGCCAAGACGTGGGGGACACTGGAAACACCATATATTTT
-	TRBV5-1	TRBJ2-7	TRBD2	CASSGAGGPYEQYF	TGCGCCAGCAGCGGGGCGGGGGGGCCCTACGAGCAGTACTTC
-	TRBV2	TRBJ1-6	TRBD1	CASTSIRTGNSPLHF	TGTGCCAGCACATCGATCAGGACAGGGAATTCACCCCTCCACTTT
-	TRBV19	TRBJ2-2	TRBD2	CASSPLTSGGTGELFF	TGTGCCAGTAGTCCCCTGACTAGCGGGGGAACCGGGGAGCTGTTTTTT
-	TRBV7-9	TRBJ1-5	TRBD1	CASSRQGTENQPQHF	TGTGCCAGCAGCCGTCAAGGGACAGAAAATCAGCCCCAGCATTTT
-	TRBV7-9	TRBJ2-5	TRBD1	CASSSRGLETQYF	TGTGCCAGCAGCTCAAGGGGGCTTGAGACCCAGTACTTC
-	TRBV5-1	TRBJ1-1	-	CASSSRGITEAFF	TGCGCCAGCAGCTCCAGAGGTATCACTGAAGCTTTCTTT
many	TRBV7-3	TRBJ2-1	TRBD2	CASSLTAGGPYNEQFF	TGTGCCAGCAGCTTAACTGCGGGGGGGCCGTACAATGAGCAGTTCTTC
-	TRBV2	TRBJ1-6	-	CASSELVGAVLNSPLHF	TGTGCCAGCAGTGAATTGGTGGGGGCAGTGCTAAATTCACCCCTCCACTTT
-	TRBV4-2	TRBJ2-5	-	CASSQGWRETQYF	TGTGCCAGCAGCCAAGGATGGAGGGAGACCCAGTACTTC
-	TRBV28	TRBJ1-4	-	CASSLGQSNEKLFF	TGTGCCAGCAGTTTAGGACAGAGTAATGAAAAACTGTTTTTT
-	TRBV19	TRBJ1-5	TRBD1	CASVQGGNQPQHF	TGTGCCAGTGTACAGGGGGGCAATCAGCCCCAGCATTTT
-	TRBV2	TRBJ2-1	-	CASSEALETGSYNEQFF	TGTGCCAGCAGTGAAGCGCTAGAGACAGGTTCCTACAATGAGCAGTTCTTC
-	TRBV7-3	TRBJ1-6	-	CASSLSGDSPLHF	TGTGCCAGCAGCTTAAGCGGGGATTCACCCCTCCACTTT
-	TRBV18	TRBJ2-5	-	CASSSDSLVETQYF	TGTGCCAGCTCATCGGACAGTCTGGTAGAGACCCAGTACTTC
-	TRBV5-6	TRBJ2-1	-	CASSGGSGRYNEQFF	TGTGCCAGCAGCGGGGGGTCAGGGAGATACAATGAGCAGTTCTTC
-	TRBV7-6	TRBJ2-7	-	CASSQGGSYEQYF	TGTGCCAGCAGCCAGGGGGGCTCCTACGAGCAGTACTTC
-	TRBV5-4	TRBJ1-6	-	CASSLEQGSNSPLHF	TGTGCCAGCAGCTTGGAACAGGGTAGCAATTCACCCCTCCACTTT
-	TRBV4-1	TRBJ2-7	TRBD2	CASSQPSGGGYEQYF	TGCGCCAGCAGCCAACCGAGCGGGGGGGGTTACGAGCAGTACTTC
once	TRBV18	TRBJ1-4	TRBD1	CASSPLGQGSNEKLFF	TGTGCCAGCTCACCTCTCGGACAGGGGTCTAATGAAAAACTGTTTTTT
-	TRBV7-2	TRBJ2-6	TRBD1	CASSSVTWDSPSGANVLTF	TGTGCCAGCAGCTCCGTAACGTGGGACAGCCCCTCTGGGGCCAACGTCCTGACTTTC
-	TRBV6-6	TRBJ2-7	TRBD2	CASSHGGTYEQYF	TGTGCCAGCAGCCACGGGGGGACCTACGAGCAGTACTTC
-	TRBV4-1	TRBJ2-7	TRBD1	CASSQETGYGEQYF	TGCGCCAGCAGCCAAGAGACAGGGTACGGGGAGCAGTACTTC
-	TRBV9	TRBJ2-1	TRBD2	CASSVASGGHGPEQFF	TGTGCCAGCAGCGTTGCCAGCGGGGGGCATGGGCCTGAGCAGTTCTTC
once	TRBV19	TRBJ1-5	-	CASSIGQGASNQPQHF	TGTGCCAGTAGTATAGGGCAGGGCGCTAGCAATCAGCCCCAGCATTTT
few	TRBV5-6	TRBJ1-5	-	CASSLKQGGNQPQHF	TGTGCCAGCAGCTTGAAACAGGGTGGCAATCAGCCCCAGCATTTT
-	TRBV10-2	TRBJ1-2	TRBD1	CASSEVSGQNFRGYTF	TGCGCCAGCAGTGAAGTTTCGGGACAGAACTTCAGGGGCTACACCTTC
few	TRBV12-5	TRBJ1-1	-	CASGLVIGAGNTEAFF	TGTGCTAGTGGTTTGGTAATTGGGGCGGGAAACACTGAAGCTTTCTTT
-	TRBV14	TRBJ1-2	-	CASSPGPFDYGYTF	TGTGCCAGCAGCCCAGGGCCTTTTGACTATGGCTACACCTTC
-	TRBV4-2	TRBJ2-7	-	CASSQEPGSSYEQYF	TGTGCCAGCAGCCAGGAACCGGGATCATCATACGAGCAGTACTTC
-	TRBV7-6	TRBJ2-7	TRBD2	CASSLALAGGQEEQYF	TGTGCCAGCAGCTTAGCTCTAGCGGGGGGGCAAGAAGAGCAGTACTTC
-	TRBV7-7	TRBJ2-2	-	CASSLESAGELFF	TGTGCCAGCAGCTTAGAATCCGCCGGGGAGCTGTTTTTT
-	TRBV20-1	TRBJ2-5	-	CSASTPLQYF	TGCAGTGCAAGTACACCTCTCCAGTACTTC
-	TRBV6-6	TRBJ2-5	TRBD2	CASSRMGGGQETQYF	TGTGCCAGCAGTCGGATGGGGGGGGGACAAGAGACCCAGTACTTC
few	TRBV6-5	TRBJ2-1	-	CASSPRYYNEQFF	TGTGCCAGCAGTCCCAGATACTACAATGAGCAGTTCTTC
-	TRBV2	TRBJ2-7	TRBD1	CASNPGQGIHEQYF	TGTGCCAGCAATCCGGGACAGGGGATACACGAGCAGTACTTC
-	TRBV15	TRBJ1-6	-	CATSRDHQNSPLHF	TGTGCCACCAGCAGAGATCATCAGAATTCACCCCTCCACTTT
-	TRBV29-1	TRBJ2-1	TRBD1	CSVQTGAYNEQFF	TGCAGCGTTCAGACAGGGGCCTACAATGAGCAGTTCTTC
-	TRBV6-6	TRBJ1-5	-	CASSYQGTANQPQHF	TGTGCCAGCAGTTACCAGGGGACGGCAAATCAGCCCCAGCATTTT